This T cell receptor beta chain appears in the sequencing data of a study of cytomegalovirus exposure and HLA in healthy donors. A few counts support this clone. CDR3 length: 15 amino acids. Germline CDR1 reads SEHNR; CDR2 reads FQNEAQ (reference sequence). V dropped 2 bases and J dropped 8 bases, with 15 bases sitting between them. 60 Vbeta and 13 Jbeta primers were used in PCR. This table comes from immunoSEQ multiplex PCR, and its TCRdb copy is limited to in-frame clones, with some not included. The data contain some 150,000 clones, around 80% of them singletons. Sequenced sample: PBMCs. The origin of this receptor is a woman under 40 in good health and CMV-seronegative. The chain carries TRBV7-9 and TRBJ1-4, with D perhaps matching TRBD1 (5 bases). The CDR3 region is CASSLSFGGNEKLFF. The CDR3 region has the DNA TGTGCCAGCAGCTTAAGTTTCGGGGGAAACGAAAAACTGTTTTTT.